The 21 T cell receptor beta chains below were found in one sample sequenced in a study of blood T cell repertoires in COVID-19. The repertoire was sequenced with immunoSEQ multiplex PCR; TCRdb's copy has only in-frame clones and lacks some. Of roughly 200,000 clones listed, 82% are singletons. Sequencing used peripheral blood. The receptor source for this set is a woman aged 80 or over with COVID-19, enrolled during active disease.

The chain couples TRBV30 to TRBJ1-4; 8 bases fit TRBD1. The CDR3 has 14 amino acids. In germline, CDR1 is GTSNPN, CDR2 SVGIG (reference sequence). V shed 8 bases and J 2 bases; nucleotides not matched to a gene: 7. The CDR3 loop is CAAVRDRTNEKLFF. CDR3 DNA: TGTGCCGCCGTTCGGGACAGGACTAATGAAAAACTGTTTTTT.

The rearrangement uses TRBV2 and TRBJ2-3; 10 bases are shared with TRBD2. CDR3 length: 14 residues. The V segment lost 8 bases and the J segment 4 bases; nucleotides outside the gene matches: 6. Germline CDR1 is SNHLY and CDR2 is FYNNEI. This CDR3 reads CASWAAGGSDTQYF. CDR3 coding DNA: TGTGCCAGCTGGGCAGCGGGAGGGTCAGATACGCAGTATTTT.

The chain uses TRBV10-3 and TRBJ2-5; 7 bases agree with TRBD1. V lost 2 bases to trimming and J lost 5 bases; unmatched junction nucleotides: 8. CDR1 and CDR2 (germline): ENHRY, SYGVKD. The CDR3 has 15 amino acids. CDR3 sequence (DNA): TGTGCCATCAGTGAGCCACAACAGGGGTCGGAGACCCAGTACTTC. It specifies CAISEPQQGSETQYF.

The rearrangement links TRBV18 to TRBJ1-4, with no clear D. The V gene lost 2 bases and the J gene lost 8 bases, with 9 bases spanning the gap. This CDR3 region has 13 residues. Germline assignment: CDR1 KGHSH and CDR2 LQKENI. The CDR3 spells CASSPSIGEKLFF. CDR3 coding DNA: TGTGCCAGCTCACCAAGTATCGGGGAAAAACTGTTTTTT.

This clone has only a few counts. This chain links TRBV18 with TRBJ1-1; D gene uncertain. The germline CDR1 and CDR2 sequences are KGHSH and LQKENI. Trimming left V 4 bases short and J 3 bases short, with 12 bases between. CDR3 length: 14 residues. For the CDR3, the DNA is TGTGCCAGCTCACTTATACAGAGTTACACTGAAGCTTTCTTT. This codes for CASSLIQSYTEAFF. The full variable domain, with the rest looked up from reference TRBV18 and TRBJ1-1, is NAGVMQNPRHLVRRRGQEARLRCSPMKGHSHVYWYRQLPEEGLKFMVYLQKENIIDESGMPKERFSAEFPKEGPSILRIQQVVRGDSAAYFCASSLIQSYTEAFFGQGTRLTVV.

The chain links TRBV5-1 to TRBJ2-7; perhaps TRBD1 as D (5 bases). The CDR3 covers 15 residues. The germline V gene encodes CDR1 SGHRS and CDR2 YFSETQ. V shed 2 bases and J shed 0 bases, with 12 bases lying between them. As DNA, the CDR3 is TGCGCCAGCAGCTTAATATCGGACACCTCCTACGAGCAGTACTTC. Encoded protein: CASSLISDTSYEQYF.

V is TRBV7-9 and J is TRBJ1-6; possible D gene TRBD1, 6 bases. CDR1 is SEHNR and CDR2 is FQNEAQ in the germline V gene (reference sequence). Trimming pared 5 bases from V and 0 bases from J, leaving 8 bases between. The CDR3 is 15 amino acids. In nucleotides, the CDR3 is TGTGCCAGCAGCGGGGGCGACTCCTATAATTCACCCCTCCACTTT. Amino acid sequence: CASSGGDSYNSPLHF.

A word on this clone: Other DNA sequences in the same sample also yield this CDR3. The CDR3: CASSQGYGYTF. For the CDR3, the DNA is TGTGCCAGTTCTCAGGGCTATGGCTACACCTTC. The V and J genes are TRBV6-5 and TRBJ1-2; a possible D gene is TRBD1 (5 bases). The ends were cut back, 9 bases at V and 4 bases at J, with 9 bases in the middle. CDR3 length: 11 residues. The germline gives CDR1 MNHEY, CDR2 SVGAGI.

This chain's CDR3 is CASSYSRDRGQKPQHF. In nucleotides, the CDR3 is TGTGCCAGCAGTTACTCGAGAGACAGGGGTCAGAAGCCCCAGCATTTT. The chain links TRBV6-5 to TRBJ1-5, with 8 positions matching TRBD1. The CDR3 sequence is 16 residues long. Germline CDR1 and CDR2: MNHEY and SVGAGI. V lost 0 bases and J lost 8; bases outside the gene matches: 9.

The genes are TRBV28 and TRBJ2-7; TRBD2 matches 9 bases. The CDR3 sequence is 15 residues long. Germline values: CDR1 MDHEN, CDR2 SYDVKM. The V and J ends lost 4 bases and 3 bases, in that order; junction bases with no gene match: 7. Here the CDR3 DNA reads TGTGCCAGCAGTTCCCCGCGGGAGGGCTACTACGAGCAGTACTTC. This sequence encodes CASSSPREGYYEQYF.

This clone was counted a few times. Here the CDR3 reads CASRGTSGRDTQYF. The CDR3 coding sequence is TGTGCCAGCAGAGGGACTAGCGGGAGGGATACGCAGTATTTT. The rearrangement links TRBV2 to TRBJ2-3, with 15 bases lining up with TRBD2. CDR3 length equals 14 residues. The germline CDR1 and CDR2 sequences are SNHLY and FYNNEI. With 6 bases clipped from V and 6 bases from J, the junction kept 1 base outside the gene matches.

V usage is TRBV28 and J usage is TRBJ1-2, with D tentatively TRBD1 (6 bases). Per germline, CDR1 MDHEN and CDR2 SYDVKM. V was shortened by 6 bases and J by 4 bases, with 15 bases between the two germline ends. The CDR3 covers 14 residues. The CDR3 coding sequence is TGTGCCAGCAGCCTGGGGGGGCGCTCCTATGGCTACACCTTC. This sequence encodes CASSLGGRSYGYTF.

V is TRBV18 and J is TRBJ2-1, with TRBD1 as a possible D gene (6 bases). Trimming left V 2 bases short and J 7 bases short, with 12 bases between. The CDR3 consists of 14 residues. CDR1 and CDR2 from the germline V gene are KGHSH and LQKENI. CDR3 residues: CASSPFRGRNEQFF. The CDR3 region has the DNA TGTGCCAGCTCACCATTCAGGGGCAGGAATGAGCAGTTCTTC.

The CDR3 loop reads CSASGSGGGSYEQYF. CDR3 bases: TGCAGTGCTAGTGGGTCTGGCGGGGGCTCCTACGAGCAGTACTTC. The chain uses TRBV20-1 and TRBJ2-7; 7 positions agree with TRBD2. After removal of 3 bases from V and 0 bases from J, the junction contained 8 bases not matched to a gene. This CDR3 contains 15 residues. Germline V gives CDR1 DFQATT, CDR2 SNEGSKA (reference sequence).

The chain couples TRBV7-9 to TRBJ2-7, with D perhaps matching TRBD1 (5 bases). V lost 3 bases to trimming and J lost 4 bases, with 10 bases between them. Per germline, CDR1 SEHNR and CDR2 FQNEAQ (reference sequence). The CDR3 is made up of 13 amino acids. The CDR3 region has the DNA TGTGCCAGCAGCTTGGGGCGCTTTTACGAGCAGTACTTC. It yields the protein CASSLGRFYEQYF.

On this clone: A read error may account for a junction end that differs from germline. The CDR3 loop reads CASSYWVGGFLKF. The DNA of the CDR3 is TGTGCCAGCAGCTACTGGGTTGGAGGGTTTCTGAAATTC. This chain connects TRBV5-4 to TRBJ1-2; D gene ambiguous. Germline V lookup: CDR1 SGHNT, CDR2 YYREEE (reference sequence). The length of the CDR3 is 13 residues.

This CDR3 reads CASSLAAGTGDSGANVLTF. CDR3 bases: TGTGCCAGCAGCTTAGCCGCCGGGACAGGGGACTCTGGGGCCAACGTCCTGACTTTC. This chain links TRBV7-9 with TRBJ2-6; 10 nucleotides align to TRBD1. The CDR3 runs to 19 residues. V gave up 0 bases and J gave up 0 bases; unmatched junction bases: 5. Germline assignment: CDR1 SEHNR and CDR2 FQNEAQ (reference sequence).

This clone was detected once. The V gene is TRBV7-8, the J gene TRBJ1-5; D not resolved. Trimming cost V 5 bases and J 3 bases, with 11 bases left between them. CDR1 is SGHVS and CDR2 is FQNEAQ in the germline V gene. The CDR3 has 14 residues. The CDR3 DNA is TGTGCCAGCAGCCCCGGGTCACCCAATCAGCCCCAGCATTTT. This gives the protein CASSPGSPNQPQHF.

The chain is built from TRBV30 and TRBJ1-4, with 10 bases identical to TRBD1. Germline values: CDR1 GTSNPN, CDR2 SVGIG (reference sequence). The V segment lost 2 bases and the J segment 4 bases; nucleotides outside the gene matches: 4. The CDR3 has 15 residues. CDR3: CAWSPGQGINEKLFF. DNA for the CDR3: TGTGCCTGGAGTCCGGGACAGGGGATTAATGAAAAACTGTTTTTT.

This chain uses TRBV5-1 with TRBJ1-4; D not resolved. From germline, CDR1 is SGHRS and CDR2 YFSETQ. Trimming cost V 0 bases and J 5 bases, with 11 bases left between them. This CDR3 comprises 15 residues. This CDR3 is CASSLEPQTNEKLFF. DNA of the CDR3: TGCGCCAGCAGCTTGGAGCCACAGACCAATGAAAAACTGTTTTTT.

V is TRBV18 and J is TRBJ1-2, with TRBD1 matching 7 bases. The V gene's germline CDR1 is KGHSH and CDR2 LQKENI. The CDR3 contains 14 residues. The V segment lost 3 bases and the J segment 1 base; nucleotides outside the gene matches: 2. CDR3 protein: CASSPGTDNYGYTF. In DNA, the CDR3 is TGTGCCAGCTCACCCGGGACAGATAACTATGGCTACACCTTC.